Below, 19 T cell receptor beta chains from the same sample are listed, as sequenced in a study of blood T cell repertoires in COVID-19 (dated by TCRdb to the early 2020s). Libraries were made using the immunoSEQ multiplex PCR assay. What TCRdb holds here is the immuneACCESS table cut down to in-frame rearrangements. Part of the clones is not present; checked against another copy, under half of the missing clones reflect an unresolved V gene, and the others are unexplained. This sample holds over 70,000 clones; just under 80% were observed only once. The ten biggest clones cover over 5.5% of the sample. The sequenced sample consisted of peripheral blood. The receptor set was obtained from a man between 65 and 85 years old with COVID-19, enrolled during active disease.

The rearrangement joins TRBV4-2 to TRBJ2-1, with a tentative D call TRBD1 (6 bases). V gave up 0 bases and J gave up 6 bases, with 15 bases separating them. The CDR3 sequence is 16 residues long. Germline assignment: CDR1 LGHNA and CDR2 YNFKEQ. CDR3 protein: CASSQDGDSRGNEQFF. Here the CDR3 DNA reads TGTGCCAGCAGCCAAGATGGTGATAGCAGGGGCAATGAGCAGTTCTTC.

Remarks on this clone: Other DNA sequences within the sample encode an identical CDR3. The J gene is TRBJ2-7, the V gene TRBV5-6; D may be TRBD2 (5 bases). The germline gives CDR1 SGHDT, CDR2 YYEEEE. This CDR3 spans 13 amino acids. The germline V and J ends were trimmed by 0 bases and 3 bases, with 7 bases remaining between them. The CDR3 reads CASSLGRDYEQYF. The CDR3, as DNA: TGTGCCAGCAGCTTGGGACGGGACTACGAGCAGTACTTC.

The V and J genes are TRBV9 and TRBJ2-1, with 11 bases fitting TRBD2. The CDR3 contains 15 residues. V was clipped by 4 bases and J by 3 bases; unmatched bases: 3. Per the germline V gene, CDR1 is SGDLS and CDR2 is YYNGEE. CDR3 sequence reads: CASSSGTSGYNEQFF. DNA for the CDR3: TGTGCCAGCAGCTCCGGGACTAGCGGCTACAATGAGCAGTTCTTC.

The chain carries TRBV6-5 and TRBJ2-7, with D tentatively TRBD2 (6 bases). Deletions cut 0 bases from V and 7 bases from J, with 16 bases between. CDR1 and CDR2 (germline): MNHEY, SVGAGI. This CDR3 has 15 residues. For the CDR3, the DNA is TGTGCCAGCAGTTACTCGGGTCTACGGGGGTTTGAGCAGTACTTC. Protein: CASSYSGLRGFEQYF.

This sequence joins TRBV19 and TRBJ1-2, with D perhaps TRBD1 (5 bases). In germline, CDR1 is LNHDA, CDR2 SQIVND (reference sequence). The V and J ends lost 5 bases and 4 bases respectively, with 20 bases between them. The CDR3 contains 16 residues. DNA for the CDR3: TGTGCCAGTAGTTTAGGGTTGGCAACGGGGGGCTATGGCTACACCTTC. Translating it yields CASSLGLATGGYGYTF.

This clone was observed a few times. The chain combines TRBV18 with TRBJ1-6; perhaps TRBD1 as D (6 bases). Germline CDR1 reads KGHSH; CDR2 reads LQKENI. V lost 3 bases and J lost 7, with 13 bases in between. The CDR3 contains 15 residues. The CDR3 DNA reads as TGTGCCAGCTCACCGGGAGACAGGATAAATTCACCCCTCCACTTT. It specifies CASSPGDRINSPLHF.

V usage is TRBV2 and J usage is TRBJ1-5; TRBD1 matches at 8 bases. CDR1 and CDR2 (germline): SNHLY, FYNNEI. The CDR3 loop spans 15 amino acids. Trimming at V came to 6 bases and at J to 0 bases, leaving 4 bases not matched to a gene. The CDR3 reads CASRTGAYSNQPQHF. In DNA, the CDR3 is TGTGCCAGCAGGACAGGGGCGTATAGCAATCAGCCCCAGCATTTT. Full variable domain (rest looked up from reference TRBV2 and TRBJ1-5): EPEVTQTPSHQVTQMGQEVILRCVPISNHLYFYWYRQILGQKVEFLVSFYNNEISEKSEIFDDQFSVERPDGSNFTLKIRSTKLEDSAMYFCASRTGAYSNQPQHFGDGTRLSIL.

This clone counts as medium-sized. V is TRBV4-3 and J is TRBJ2-7, with a tentative D call TRBD2 (6 bases). This CDR3 contains 17 residues. Germline V gene lookup returns CDR1 LGHNA and CDR2 YSLEER. Deletions cut 2 bases from V and 2 bases from J, with 19 bases between. The CDR3 region has the DNA TGCGCCAGCAGCCAATCCGCGTCGGAGGGGCGTACCTACGAGCAGTACTTC. Its translation is CASSQSASEGRTYEQYF.

The J gene is TRBJ1-2, the V gene TRBV28, with TRBD1 as a possible D gene (6 bases). The CDR3 is 14 residues long. Between the trimmed V and J ends, which lost 6 bases and 2 bases, there was a span of 13 bases. The germline CDR1 and CDR2 sequences are MDHEN and SYDVKM. This CDR3 is CASRTPGQNYGYTF. The DNA for the CDR3 is TGTGCCAGCAGGACACCGGGACAAAACTATGGCTACACCTTC.

The chain joins TRBV2 to TRBJ2-7; D not certain. Germline CDR1 SNHLY, CDR2 FYNNEI. V lost 6 bases and J lost 2, with 5 bases in between. There are 11 residues in the CDR3. The CDR3 nucleotides read TGTGCCAGCAGACTTGCCTACGAGCAGTACTTC. Translating it yields CASRLAYEQYF.

This clone occurred once. The rearrangement joins TRBV6-1 to TRBJ2-7, with a possible D match to TRBD2 (7 bases). V shed 3 bases and J shed 2 bases, with 17 bases lying between them. Germline V gene data show CDR1 as MNHNS and CDR2 as SASEGT. The CDR3 contains 16 residues. CDR3 in amino acids: CASSEKGGSGAYEQYF. The CDR3 DNA is TGTGCCAGCAGTGAGAAGGGGGGGTCAGGGGCCTACGAGCAGTACTTC.

The chain has TRBV7-9 and TRBJ2-3; D is perhaps TRBD2 (5 bases). The germline CDR1 and CDR2 sequences are SEHNR and FQNEAQ (reference sequence). CDR3 length: 14 amino acids. Between the trimmed V and J ends, which lost 5 bases and 0 bases, there was a span of 9 bases. The CDR3 region has the DNA TGTGCCAGCAGCCCCCGGGGTAGCACAGATACGCAGTATTTT. Protein product: CASSPRGSTDTQYF.

The J gene is TRBJ2-3, the V gene TRBV29-1, with D unresolved. The CDR3 totals 13 residues. Germline V gene sequence: CDR1 SQVTM, CDR2 ANQGSEA. The germline V and J ends were trimmed by 4 bases and 2 bases, with 10 bases remaining between them. The CDR3, as DNA: TGCAGCGTTGGCAGGCCCCTCACAGATACGCAGTATTTT. Its protein is CSVGRPLTDTQYF.

The rearrangement uses TRBV5-1 and TRBJ2-3, with 7 positions matching TRBD1. After removal of 0 bases from V and 1 base from J, the junction contained 2 bases not matched to a gene. The CDR3 extends over 15 amino acids. Germline V gives CDR1 SGHRS, CDR2 YFSETQ. The DNA of the CDR3 is TGCGCCAGCAGCTTGGTAGGACAGGGCACAGATACGCAGTATTTT. It translates to CASSLVGQGTDTQYF. Based on the CDR3 plus reference TRBV5-1 and TRBJ2-3, the full variable domain is KAGVTQTPRYLIKTRGQQVTLSCSPISGHRSVSWYQQTPGQGLQFLFEYFSETQRNKGNFPGRFSGRQFSNSRSEMNVSTLELGDSALYLCASSLVGQGTDTQYFGPGTRLTVL.

The gene calls are TRBV5-1 and TRBJ1-6; 9 bases are a match to TRBD1. CDR3 length: 16 amino acids. Germline assignment: CDR1 SGHRS and CDR2 YFSETQ. J was trimmed by 5 bases and V by 0 bases; bases with no gene match: 3. The CDR3 loop reads CASSLGGTGNNSPLHF. CDR3 coding DNA: TGCGCCAGCAGCTTGGGAGGGACAGGGAATAATTCACCCCTCCACTTT.

The chain combines TRBV5-4 with TRBJ2-3; D call uncertain. Germline CDR1 is SGHNT and CDR2 is YYREEE (reference sequence). CDR3 length: 14 residues. Trimming shortened V by 3 bases and J by 2 bases, and 10 bases separated the two germline ends. CDR3 DNA sequence: TGTGCCAGCAGCTCCGACAAGACCACAGATACGCAGTATTTT. Amino acid sequence: CASSSDKTTDTQYF.

The sample holds one count of this clone. V and J are TRBV6-5 and TRBJ2-7; 9 nucleotides align to TRBD1. This CDR3 has 15 amino acids. Trimming removed 6 bases from V and 3 bases from J; junction bases left unmatched: 9. The germline CDR1 and CDR2 sequences are MNHEY and SVGAGI. CDR3 loop: CASRSGTGNRYEQYF. Here the CDR3 DNA reads TGTGCCAGCAGATCCGGGACAGGGAACCGCTACGAGCAGTACTTC.

V is TRBV13 and J is TRBJ2-2; TRBD1 might be the D (6 bases). Trimming cost V 3 bases and J 7 bases, with 15 bases left between them. Germline V gives CDR1 PRHDT, CDR2 FYEKMQ (reference sequence). The CDR3 extends over 15 amino acids. This CDR3 reads CASSFQGTGFGELFF. For the CDR3, the DNA is TGTGCCAGCAGCTTCCAGGGGACCGGCTTCGGGGAGCTGTTTTTT.

The chain joins TRBV7-2 to TRBJ2-3; a possible D gene is TRBD1 (6 bases). Germline CDR1 and CDR2: SGHTA and FQGNSA. V was cut by 6 bases and J by 5 bases, with 12 bases left in between. The CDR3 runs 13 residues. DNA of the CDR3: TGTGCCAGCAGTCAGGGGTGGGGAGATACGCAGTATTTT. Amino acid sequence: CASSQGWGDTQYF.